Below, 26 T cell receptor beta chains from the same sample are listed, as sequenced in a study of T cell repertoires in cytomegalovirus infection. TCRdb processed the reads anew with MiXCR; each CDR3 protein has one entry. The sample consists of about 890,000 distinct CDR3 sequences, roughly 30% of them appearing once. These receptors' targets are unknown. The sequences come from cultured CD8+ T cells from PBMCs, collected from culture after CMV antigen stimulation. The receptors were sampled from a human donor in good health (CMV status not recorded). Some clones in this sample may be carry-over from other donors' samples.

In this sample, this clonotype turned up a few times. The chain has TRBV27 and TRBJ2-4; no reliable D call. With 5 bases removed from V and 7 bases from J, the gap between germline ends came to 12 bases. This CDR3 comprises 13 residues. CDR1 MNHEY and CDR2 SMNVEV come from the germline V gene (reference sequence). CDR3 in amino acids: CASSAFMGNIQYF. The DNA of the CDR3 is TGTGCCAGCAGTGCCTTTATGGGGAACATTCAGTACTTC.

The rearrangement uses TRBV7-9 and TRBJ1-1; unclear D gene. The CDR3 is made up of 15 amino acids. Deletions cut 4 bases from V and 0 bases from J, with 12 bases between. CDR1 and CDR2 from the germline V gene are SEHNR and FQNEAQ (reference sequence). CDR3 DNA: TGTGCCAGCAGCTCCCCCGAGCAGATGAACACTGAAGCTTTCTTT. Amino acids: CASSSPEQMNTEAFF.

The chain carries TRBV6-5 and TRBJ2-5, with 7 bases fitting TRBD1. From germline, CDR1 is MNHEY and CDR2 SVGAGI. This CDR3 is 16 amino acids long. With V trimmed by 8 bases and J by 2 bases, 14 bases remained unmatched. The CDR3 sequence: CASGNLWDREQETQYF. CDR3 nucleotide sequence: TGTGCCAGCGGTAACCTATGGGACAGAGAACAAGAGACCCAGTACTTC.

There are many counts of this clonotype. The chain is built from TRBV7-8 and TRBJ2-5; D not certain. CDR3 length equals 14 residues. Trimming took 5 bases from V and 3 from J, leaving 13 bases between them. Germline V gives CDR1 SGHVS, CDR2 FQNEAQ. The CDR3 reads CASSLARQKETQYF. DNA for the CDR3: TGTGCCAGCAGCCTGGCAAGACAAAAAGAGACCCAGTACTTC.

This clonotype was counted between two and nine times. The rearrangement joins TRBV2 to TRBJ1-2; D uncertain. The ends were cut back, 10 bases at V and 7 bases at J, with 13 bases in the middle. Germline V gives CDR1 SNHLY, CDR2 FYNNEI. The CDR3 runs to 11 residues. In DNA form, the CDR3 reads TGTGCCACCCGACTCGCCGGTGGCTACACCTTC. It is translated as CATRLAGGYTF. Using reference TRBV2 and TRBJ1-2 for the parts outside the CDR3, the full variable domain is EPEVTQTPSHQVTQMGQEVILRCVPISNHLYFYWYRQILGQKVEFLVSFYNNEISEKSEIFDDQFSVERPDGSNFTLKIRSTKLEDSAMYFCATRLAGGYTFGSGTRLTVV.

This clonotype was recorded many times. The CDR3 region has the DNA TGTGCCAGCAGCGTTAGCGGGGGGAGCTCCTACAATGAGCAGTTCTTC. It yields the protein CASSVSGGSSYNEQFF. This chain joins TRBV6-5 and TRBJ2-1, with TRBD2 matching over 10 bases. From germline, CDR1 is MNHEY and CDR2 SVGAGI. V lost 6 bases and J lost 0; bases outside the gene matches: 5. This CDR3 spans 16 amino acids.

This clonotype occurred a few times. CDR3: CASSEPRTGPDTQYF. The CDR3 coding sequence is TGCGCCAGCAGTGAGCCCCGGACAGGACCAGATACGCAGTATTTT. This rearrangement joins TRBV10-2 to TRBJ2-3; TRBD1 matches 7 bases. Germline CDR1 reads WSHSY; CDR2 reads SAAADI. With V trimmed by 2 bases and J by 4 bases, 6 bases remained unmatched. CDR3 length: 15 residues.

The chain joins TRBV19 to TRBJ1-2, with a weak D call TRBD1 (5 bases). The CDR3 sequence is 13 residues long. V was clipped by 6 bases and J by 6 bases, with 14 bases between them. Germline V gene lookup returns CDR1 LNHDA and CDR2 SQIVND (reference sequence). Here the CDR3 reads CASRTRGGDGYTF. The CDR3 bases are TGTGCCAGTAGGACCCGGGGGGGAGATGGCTACACCTTC.

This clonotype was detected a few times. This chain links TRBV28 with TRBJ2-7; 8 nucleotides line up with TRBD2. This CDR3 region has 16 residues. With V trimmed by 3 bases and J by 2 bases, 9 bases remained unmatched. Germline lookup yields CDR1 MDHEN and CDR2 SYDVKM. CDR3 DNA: TGTGCCAGCAGTTTGCGCTCGGGGGGGCCGGCCTACGAGCAGTACGTC. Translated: CASSLRSGGPAYEQYV.

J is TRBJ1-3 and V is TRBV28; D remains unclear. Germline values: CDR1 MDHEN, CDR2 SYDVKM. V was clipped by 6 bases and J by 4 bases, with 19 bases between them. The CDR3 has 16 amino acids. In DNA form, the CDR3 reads TGTGCCAGCAGCCCCGAGGGAAGAGGGTTCGGAAACACCATATATTTT. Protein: CASSPEGRGFGNTIYF.

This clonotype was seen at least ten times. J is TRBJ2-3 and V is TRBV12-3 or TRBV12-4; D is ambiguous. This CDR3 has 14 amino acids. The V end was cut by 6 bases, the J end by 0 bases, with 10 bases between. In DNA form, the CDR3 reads TGTGCCAGCAGACCGGGTTCTAGCACAGATACGCAGTATTTT. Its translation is CASRPGSSTDTQYF.

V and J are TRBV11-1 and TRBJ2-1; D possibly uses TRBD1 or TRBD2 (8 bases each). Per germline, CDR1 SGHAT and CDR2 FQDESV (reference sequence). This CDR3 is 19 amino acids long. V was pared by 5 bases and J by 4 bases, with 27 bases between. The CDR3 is CASSLSGISGGTGYNEQFF. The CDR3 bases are TGTGCCAGCAGCCTTAGCGGGATTAGTGGGGGGACAGGATACAATGAGCAGTTCTTC. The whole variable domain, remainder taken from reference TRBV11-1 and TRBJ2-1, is EAEVAQSPRYKITEKSQAVAFWCDPISGHATLYWYRQILGQGPELLVQFQDESVVDDSQLPKDRFSAERLKGVDSTLKIQPAELGDSAMYLCASSLSGISGGTGYNEQFFGPGTRLTVL.

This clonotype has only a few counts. CDR3 protein: CATLGPSYEQYV. The CDR3 nucleotides read TGTGCCACCCTCGGGCCCAGTTACGAGCAGTACGTC. The chain employs TRBV10-3 and TRBJ2-7, with D uncertain. The CDR3 covers 12 residues. The V end was cut by 10 bases, the J end by 4 bases, with 14 bases between. Germline lookup yields CDR1 ENHRY and CDR2 SYGVKD.

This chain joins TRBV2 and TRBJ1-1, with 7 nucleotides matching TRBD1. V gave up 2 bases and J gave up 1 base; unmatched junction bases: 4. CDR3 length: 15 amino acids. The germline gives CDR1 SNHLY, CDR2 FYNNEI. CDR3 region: CASSEPHRGNTEAFF. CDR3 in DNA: TGTGCCAGCAGTGAACCTCACAGGGGGAACACTGAAGCTTTCTTT. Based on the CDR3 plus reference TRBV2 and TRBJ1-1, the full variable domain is EPEVTQTPSHQVTQMGQEVILRCVPISNHLYFYWYRQILGQKVEFLVSFYNNEISEKSEIFDDQFSVERPDGSNFTLKIRSTKLEDSAMYFCASSEPHRGNTEAFFGQGTRLTVV.

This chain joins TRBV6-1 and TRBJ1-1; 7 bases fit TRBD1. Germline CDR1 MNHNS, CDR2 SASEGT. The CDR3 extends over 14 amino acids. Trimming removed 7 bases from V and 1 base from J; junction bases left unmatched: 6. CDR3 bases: TGTGCCAGCACTAGACAGGGCCCGAACACTGAAGCTTTCTTT. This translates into CASTRQGPNTEAFF.

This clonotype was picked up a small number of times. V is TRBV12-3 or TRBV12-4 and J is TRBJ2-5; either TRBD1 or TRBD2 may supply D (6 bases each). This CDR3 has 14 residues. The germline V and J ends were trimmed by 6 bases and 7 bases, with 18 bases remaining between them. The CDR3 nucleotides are TGTGCCAGCAGCAGACTAGGGGGGCTGGGGACCCAGTACTTC. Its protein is CASSRLGGLGTQYF.

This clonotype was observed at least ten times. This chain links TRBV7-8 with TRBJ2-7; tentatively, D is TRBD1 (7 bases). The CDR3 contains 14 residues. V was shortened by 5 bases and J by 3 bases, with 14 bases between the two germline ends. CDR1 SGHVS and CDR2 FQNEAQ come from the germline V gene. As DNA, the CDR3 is TGTGCCAGCAGCCCAGGGGGGCGCGTCTACGAGCAGTACGTC. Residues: CASSPGGRVYEQYV.

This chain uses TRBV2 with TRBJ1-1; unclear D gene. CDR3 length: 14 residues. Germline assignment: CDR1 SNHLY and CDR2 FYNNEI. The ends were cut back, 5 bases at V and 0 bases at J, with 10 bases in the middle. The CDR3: CASSRTDMNTEAFF. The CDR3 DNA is TGTGCCAGCAGTAGGACTGATATGAACACTGAAGCTTTCTTT.

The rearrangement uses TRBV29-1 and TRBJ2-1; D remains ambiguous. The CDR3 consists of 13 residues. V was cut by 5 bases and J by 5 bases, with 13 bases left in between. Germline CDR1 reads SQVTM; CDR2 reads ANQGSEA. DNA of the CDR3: TGCAGCGTTTTTGTGGACCCCGACAATGAGCAGTTCTTC. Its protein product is CSVFVDPDNEQFF.

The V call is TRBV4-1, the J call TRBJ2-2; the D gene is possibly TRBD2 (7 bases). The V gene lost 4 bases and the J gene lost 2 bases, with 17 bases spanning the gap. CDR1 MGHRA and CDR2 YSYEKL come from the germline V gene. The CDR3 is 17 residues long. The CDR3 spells CASSLWRGGGNTGELFF. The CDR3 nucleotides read TGCGCCAGCAGCCTATGGAGGGGGGGAGGAAACACCGGGGAGCTGTTTTTT.

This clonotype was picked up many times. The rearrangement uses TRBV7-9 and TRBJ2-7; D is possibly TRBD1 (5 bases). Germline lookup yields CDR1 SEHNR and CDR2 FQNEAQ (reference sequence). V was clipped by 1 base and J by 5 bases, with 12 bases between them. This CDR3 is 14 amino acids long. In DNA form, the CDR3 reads TGTGCCAGCAGCTTAGGAACTGACAGCAACGAGCAGTACTTC. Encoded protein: CASSLGTDSNEQYF.

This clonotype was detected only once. In nucleotides, the CDR3 is TGTGCCAGCAGCACGGGGAGCACCATATATTTT. Translated, it gives CASSTGSTIYF. This chain links TRBV9 with TRBJ1-3; D gene uncertain. Between the trimmed V and J ends, which lost 4 bases and 9 bases, there was a span of 8 bases. CDR1 and CDR2 (germline): SGDLS, YYNGEE. The CDR3 has 11 amino acids. Full variable domain (missing parts from reference TRBV9 and TRBJ1-3): DSGVTQTPKHLITATGQRVTLRCSPRSGDLSVYWYQQSLDQGLQFLIQYYNGEERAKGNILERFSAQQFPDLHSELNLSSLELGDSALYFCASSTGSTIYFGEGSWLTVV.

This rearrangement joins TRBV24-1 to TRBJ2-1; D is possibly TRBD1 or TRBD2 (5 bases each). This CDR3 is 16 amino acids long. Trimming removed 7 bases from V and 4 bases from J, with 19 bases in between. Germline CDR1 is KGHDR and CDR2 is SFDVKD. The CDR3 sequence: CATSEETGTLYNEQFF. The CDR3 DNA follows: TGTGCCACCAGCGAAGAGACCGGGACCCTATACAATGAGCAGTTCTTC.

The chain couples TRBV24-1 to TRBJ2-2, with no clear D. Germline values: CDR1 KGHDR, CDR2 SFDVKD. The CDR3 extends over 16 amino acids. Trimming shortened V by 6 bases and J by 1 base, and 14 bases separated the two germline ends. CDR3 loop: CATSTKRNVNTGELFF. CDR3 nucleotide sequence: TGTGCCACCAGTACAAAGAGGAATGTGAACACCGGGGAGCTGTTTTTT.

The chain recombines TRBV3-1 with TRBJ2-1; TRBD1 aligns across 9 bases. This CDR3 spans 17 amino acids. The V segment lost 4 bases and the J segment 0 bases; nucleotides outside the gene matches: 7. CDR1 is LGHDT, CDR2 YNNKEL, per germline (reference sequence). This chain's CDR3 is CASSLERDRASYNEQFF. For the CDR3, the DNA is TGTGCCAGCAGCCTAGAGCGGGACAGGGCCTCCTACAATGAGCAGTTCTTC.

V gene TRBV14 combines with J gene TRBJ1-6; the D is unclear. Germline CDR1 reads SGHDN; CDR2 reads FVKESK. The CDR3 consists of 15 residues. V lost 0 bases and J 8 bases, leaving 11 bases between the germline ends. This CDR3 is CASSQEAQIHSPLHF. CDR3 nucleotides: TGTGCCAGCAGCCAAGAAGCACAAATCCATTCACCCCTCCACTTT.